Listed here are 13 T cell receptor beta chains from one sample, sequenced in a study of blood T cell repertoires in COVID-19. Profiling relied on immunoSEQ multiplex PCR, and the TCRdb table lists in-frame clones only, not all of them. The sample lists 150,000 to 200,000 clones, roughly nine tenths occurring once. The sequenced material came from PBMCs or T cells enriched from blood (not recorded which). The source is a middle-aged woman with acute COVID-19.

V usage is TRBV9 and J usage is TRBJ1-2; TRBD1 might be the D (5 bases). The CDR3 length is 12 residues. With 3 bases removed from V and 6 bases from J, the gap between germline ends came to 9 bases. Germline CDR1 and CDR2: SGDLS and YYNGEE. The chain's CDR3 is CASSASGDGYTF. In nucleotides, the CDR3 is TGTGCCAGCAGCGCCTCGGGGGATGGCTACACCTTC.

This rearrangement joins TRBV12-5 to TRBJ2-1; 8 positions match TRBD2. This CDR3 is built from 14 residues. Trimming cost V 5 bases and J 6 bases; bases outside gene matches: 6. Germline CDR1 reads LGHNT; CDR2 reads FRNRAP. DNA of the CDR3: TGTGCTAGTGGTATAAGCGGGAGTGGCAATGAGCAGTTCTTC. Encoded protein: CASGISGSGNEQFF.

The rearrangement uses TRBV20-1 and TRBJ1-6; 7 bases are a match to TRBD1. Germline V lookup: CDR1 DFQATT, CDR2 SNEGSKA (reference sequence). This CDR3 comprises 16 residues. J lost 8 bases, V lost 6 bases, and 16 bases had no gene match. CDR3 in DNA: TGCAGTGCCAGTTTCCGCAACAGGGGTTTTGATTCACCCCTCCACTTT. Its translation: CSASFRNRGFDSPLHF.

This sequence joins TRBV19 and TRBJ2-7; a weak D match, TRBD1 (5 bases). Trimming stripped 3 bases from V and 3 bases from J, with 12 bases between. Germline CDR1 and CDR2: LNHDA and SQIVND (reference sequence). The CDR3 is 14 amino acids. CDR3 region: CASSMGQGIYEQYF. The CDR3 nucleotides are TGTGCCAGTAGTATGGGGCAGGGAATCTACGAGCAGTACTTC.

V is TRBV12-5 and J is TRBJ2-7; 8 bases line up with TRBD2. CDR1 is LGHNT and CDR2 is FRNRAP in the germline V gene. J was trimmed by 3 bases and V by 2 bases; bases with no gene match: 9. This CDR3 is built from 16 residues. Here the CDR3 reads CASGLSRGAGGYEQYF. For the CDR3, the DNA is TGTGCTAGTGGTTTGTCACGGGGTGCGGGAGGCTACGAGCAGTACTTC.

This clone was observed a few times. The chain couples TRBV28 to TRBJ2-1; 7 nucleotides match TRBD2. The V segment lost 2 bases and the J segment 5 bases; nucleotides outside the gene matches: 3. This CDR3 contains 14 residues. Germline V gene lookup returns CDR1 MDHEN and CDR2 SYDVKM. The CDR3 here is CASSLAGEDNEQFF. The CDR3 region has the DNA TGTGCCAGCAGTTTAGCGGGAGAGGACAATGAGCAGTTCTTC.

This clone was seen more than once but under ten times. The genes are TRBV25-1 and TRBJ2-7; weak D call: TRBD2 (6 bases). CDR3 length: 9 amino acids. Germline V CDR1 and CDR2: MGHDK, SYGVNS. V was pared by 8 bases and J by 7 bases, with 6 bases between. The DNA for the CDR3 is TGTGCCAGCCGGGGGGAGCAGTACTTC. Its protein is CASRGEQYF.

The chain recombines TRBV23-1 with TRBJ1-4; 9 nucleotides line up with TRBD1. TRBV23-1 is filed as an ORF, its function uncertain. The CDR3 sequence is 15 residues long. V dropped 4 bases and J dropped 7; count of bases not matched to a gene: 7. The CDR3 nucleotides are TGCGCCAGCAGTCCACAAGGGACAGGGATTGAAAAACTGTTTTTT. Protein product: CASSPQGTGIEKLFF.

The V and J genes are TRBV19 and TRBJ2-3; possible D gene TRBD1, 6 bases. There are 13 residues in the CDR3. Germline V lookup: CDR1 LNHDA, CDR2 SQIVND (reference sequence). With 4 bases removed from V and 3 bases from J, the gap between germline ends came to 8 bases. This chain's CDR3 is CASSKQGTDTQYF. In DNA, the CDR3 is TGTGCCAGTAGTAAACAGGGAACAGATACGCAGTATTTT.

J is TRBJ1-2 and V is TRBV2, with TRBD1 as a possible D gene (6 bases). CDR1 is SNHLY, CDR2 FYNNEI, per germline. V lost 2 bases to trimming and J lost 8 bases, with 18 bases between them. The CDR3 length is 15 residues. The CDR3 DNA sequence: TGTGCCAGCAGTGAACCCGGCGCAGGGGCTGGGGGCTACACCTTC. It yields the protein CASSEPGAGAGGYTF.

The chain links TRBV12-2 to TRBJ1-2; no check of the table's D call, TRBD1, against the DNA was made. TRBV12-2 is a listed pseudogene. The CDR3 totals 13 residues. The CDR3 sequence is CASRPDRAYGYTF. The CDR3 DNA is TGTGCAAGTCGCCCCGACAGGGCTTATGGCTACACCTTC.

The V gene is TRBV14, the J gene TRBJ2-1, with D possibly being TRBD1 (6 bases). Trimming removed 1 base from V and 5 bases from J, with 15 bases in between. From germline, CDR1 is SGHDN and CDR2 FVKESK. The CDR3 extends over 16 amino acids. DNA for the CDR3: TGTGCCAGCAGCCAAGTACCGGGACACCTCAACAATGAGCAGTTCTTC. Residues: CASSQVPGHLNNEQFF.

The sample holds one count of this clone. The genes are TRBV5-1 and TRBJ1-1; no clear D. V dropped 2 bases and J dropped 7 bases, with 18 bases sitting between them. Germline values: CDR1 SGHRS, CDR2 YFSETQ. CDR3 length: 15 residues. The CDR3 reads CASSLGWGDRSEAFF. In DNA form, the CDR3 reads TGCGCCAGCAGCTTAGGTTGGGGAGACCGAAGTGAAGCTTTCTTT.